This TCR beta chain comes out of a study of Ad26.COV2.S vaccination and SARS-CoV-2 variants. Noted treatment: 15 to 20 received Ad26.COV2.S at low or high dose, single or two shots; 5 received placebo; per-sample allocation not given. Day 63 after the first vaccine or placebo injection was the time point for sampling. The individual, an adult aged 18-55 years, was a donor in Boston. Worth noting for this clone: Its antigen remains unidentified.

General study points: For non-spike TCRs, breadth in vaccine recipients resembled that in placebo recipients. The analyses of TCR breadth and depth may have understated the size of total T cell responses.

V was pared by 6 bases and J by 8 bases, with 20 bases between. Germline V gene lookup returns CDR1 SGHAT and CDR2 FQNNGV. The CDR3 is 15 residues long. Assay used: immunoSEQ multiplex PCR; TCRdb lists only in-frame clones, some missing. This table has some 480,000 clones, roughly 87% appearing once. Specimen: peripheral blood, collected in a trial of Ad26.COV2.S vaccine versus placebo. This sequence originates from a person between 18 and 59 years old who received the Ad26.COV2.S COVID-19 vaccine or a placebo. This chain uses TRBV11-2 with TRBJ1-3; D gene unclear. The CDR3 loop reads CASRPEGTPADTIYF. DNA for the CDR3: TGTGCCAGCAGACCCGAAGGTACTCCCGCAGACACCATATATTTT. The complete variable domain, with remaining parts taken from reference TRBV11-2 and TRBJ1-3, reads EAGVAQSPRYKIIEKRQSVAFWCNPISGHATLYWYQQILGQGPKLLIQFQNNGVVDDSQLPKDRFSAERLKGVDSTLKIQPAKLEDSAVYLCASRPEGTPADTIYFGEGSWLTVV.